This T cell receptor beta chain stems from a study of T cell responses to AZD1222 COVID-19 vaccine (dated by TCRdb to about 2021). Looking at the study overall: AZD1222 recipients with second doses at about 4 weeks or about 12 weeks were pooled, because spike-specific TCR depth and breadth did not differ between schedules. Trial participants were enrolled by age into subgroups of 18-55, 56-69 and 70-plus years, and roughly 150, 30 and 60 TCR-sequenced participants, respectively, were included in these subgroups. TCR sequencing covered more than 230 trial participants: nearly 210 given two doses of AZD1222 and approximately 25 given two doses of MenACWY control vaccine.

The CDR3 regions of human TCRbeta chains were analyzed by immunosequencing. The authors processed their data as follows. Repertoire TCRs were checked for matches against a reference library of SARS-CoV-2-specific TCRs that had been generated using the MIRA antigen-specificity platform. Breadth was defined as the fraction of unique TCRs that were SARS-CoV-2-associated, and depth was defined as the fraction of total T cells that were SARS-CoV-2-associated. Using the MIRA data, each spike-specific TCR was mapped to the spike region that the TCR reacts to and placed in a CD4 or CD8 class. Log10-transformed breadth and depth values were compared by one-way ANOVA with Sidak's multiple comparisons tests. TCRdb retrieved this table from immuneACCESS and kept in-frame rearrangements only. Not all clones are present; in checked studies, unresolved V genes account for under half, and no reason is known for the remainder. V and J calls and clone size follow that table, whereas D and trimming were derived from the DNA. This sample lists roughly 130,000 clones; approximately 86% were detected once. The ten most abundant clones make up roughly 12% of the sample.

The trim is 0 bases for V and 7 bases for J, with a gap of 20 bases between the germline ends. Taken from the germline V gene, the CDR1 and CDR2 loops are SGHRS and YFSETQ. Taken from cysteine to phenylalanine, the CDR3 has 17 residues. Only CDR3 DNA is held: 51 bases, read in frame from base 1. The time point label of this sample denotes: baseline before first vaccination. Vaccinee samples were obtained from the UK trials COV001 and COV002, which included a single-blind randomized controlled phase 2/3 trial of AZD1222 (ChAdOx1 nCoV-19) in healthy adults. Trial participant PBMC samples were collected at day 0 and day 28 after the second dose for TCRbeta chain sequencing. Remarks on this clone: It has no known antigen specificity. One base away there is no much larger clone; base qualities are not given.

On the study overall, not on this receptor specifically: Because no day 14 peak-response samples were available, repertoires were characterized only after the peak T cell response. The whole spike protein was spanned by vaccine-associated CD4 TCRs, and dominant responses were seen in regions 160-218 and 743-854. Only five to seven AZD1222 recipients were SARS-CoV-2 seropositive at baseline, limiting conclusions about previously exposed vaccinees. After two AZD1222 doses, both the breadth and the depth of spike-specific TCRs were significantly higher than at day 0 and than in MenACWY recipients. Most participants were white British and females outnumbered males, and the authors suggested that clonal diversity may have been underestimated. Epitopes outside the regions mutated in the B.1.351 and B.1.1.7 variants were reportedly recognized by nearly half of the unique spike-specific TCRs. In the small 56-69-year group, the increase in depth fell short of significance, most likely because of low power.

Recombination joined TRBV5-1 with TRBJ2-1; the D region possibly corresponds to TRBD2 (5 bases align). The receptor was isolated from an adult in good health. Sequencing was performed on peripheral blood, taken on day 0 of AZD1222 vaccination. DNA sequence: TGCGCCAGCAGCTTGGTACAGATAGGACTTACTCAAAATGAGCAGTTCTTC. Translated, this gives CASSLVQIGLTQNEQFF.